Reported below is one T cell receptor beta chain. This sample was included in a study of blood T cell repertoires in COVID-19. Study-wide context: Sites across the United States, Italy and Spain contributed samples from acute and convalescent COVID-19. From T cells, B-cell-depleted T cells, or PBMCs came the material, which was cDNA or gDNA.

Germline CDR1 is SGHNT and CDR2 is YYREEE (reference sequence). Trimming cost V 0 bases and J 2 bases, with 15 bases left between them. The CDR3 runs 17 residues. The table came from immunoSEQ multiplex PCR; TCRdb's copy has only in-frame clones and leaves some out. This table has approximately 110,000 clones, over 80% appearing once. The sequenced sample was peripheral blood. The V gene is TRBV5-4, the J gene TRBJ2-1; perhaps TRBD2 as D (6 bases). This TCR derives from a woman between 65 and 79 years old with acute or convalescent COVID-19. DNA for the CDR3: TGTGCCAGCAGCTTGGGGGGCGGGGCAGGGCCCTACAATGAGCAGTTCTTC. Its protein is CASSLGGGAGPYNEQFF.